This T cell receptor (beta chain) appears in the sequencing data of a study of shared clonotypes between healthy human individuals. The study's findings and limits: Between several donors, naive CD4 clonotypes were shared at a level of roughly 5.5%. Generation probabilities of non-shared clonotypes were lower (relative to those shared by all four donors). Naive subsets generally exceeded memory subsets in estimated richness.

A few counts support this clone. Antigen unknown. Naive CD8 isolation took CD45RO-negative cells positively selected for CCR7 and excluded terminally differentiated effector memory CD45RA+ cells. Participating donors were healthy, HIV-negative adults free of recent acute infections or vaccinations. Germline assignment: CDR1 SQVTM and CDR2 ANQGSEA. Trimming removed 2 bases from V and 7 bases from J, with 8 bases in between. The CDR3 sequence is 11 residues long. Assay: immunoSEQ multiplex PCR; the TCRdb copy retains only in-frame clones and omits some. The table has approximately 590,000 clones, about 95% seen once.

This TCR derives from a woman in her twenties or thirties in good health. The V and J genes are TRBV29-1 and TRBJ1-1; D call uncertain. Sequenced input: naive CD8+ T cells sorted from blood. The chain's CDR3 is CSVENWGEAFF. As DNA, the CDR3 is TGCAGCGTTGAAAATTGGGGTGAAGCTTTCTTT. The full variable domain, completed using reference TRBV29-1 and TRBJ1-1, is SAVISQKPSRDICQRGTSLTIQCQVDSQVTMMFWYRQQPGQSLTLIATANQGSEATYESGFVIDKFPISRPNLTFSTLTVSNMSPEDSSIYLCSVENWGEAFFGQGTRLTVV.